The next 12 T cell receptor beta chains were all read from a single sample in a study of blood T cell repertoires in COVID-19 (TCRdb year 2020). Receptor libraries were prepared by the immunoSEQ multiplex PCR assay. Not all clones reach the TCRdb copy of this immuneACCESS table, which keeps in-frame sequences only. Checked studies attribute under half of the gap to unresolved V genes and leave the rest unexplained. Within this sample are about 160,000 clones, with 82% of them counted one time only. Around 18% of the sample is taken by the ten largest. Sample: PBMCs or T cells enriched from blood (not recorded which). The receptors were gathered from a man in his sixties who had recovered from COVID-19.

The V and J genes are TRBV7-2 and TRBJ2-1; TRBD1 might be the D (5 bases). V lost 1 base, J lost 0 bases, and 10 bases lay in between. Germline V gene lookup returns CDR1 SGHTA and CDR2 FQGNSA. The CDR3 sequence is 16 residues long. CDR3 sequence: CASSLGYRPSYNEQFF. The CDR3 nucleotides are TGTGCCAGCAGCTTAGGCTACAGGCCCTCCTACAATGAGCAGTTCTTC.

The gene calls are TRBV3-1 (or the pseudogene TRBV3-2) and TRBJ1-1, with D unclear. This CDR3 spans 14 amino acids. In germline, CDR1 is LGHDT, CDR2 YNNKEL (reference sequence). V lost 5 bases, J lost 4 bases, and 14 bases lay in between. The CDR3 DNA sequence: TGTGCCAGCAGCACCAGTGGAGGACTCACTGAAGCTTTCTTT. Protein sequence: CASSTSGGLTEAFF.

The V and J genes are TRBV5-4 and TRBJ2-3; TRBD2 is a possible D gene (5 bases). Deletions cut 5 bases from V and 4 bases from J, with 23 bases between. This CDR3 is 17 amino acids long. The germline gives CDR1 SGHNT, CDR2 YYREEE (reference sequence). The CDR3 region has the DNA TGTGCCAGCAGTTCCCCGACGGCCGGGATTGGAGCAGATACGCAGTATTTT. Protein sequence: CASSSPTAGIGADTQYF.

This chain uses TRBV5-6 with TRBJ2-7; the D gene is possibly TRBD2 (5 bases). The germline gives CDR1 SGHDT, CDR2 YYEEEE. The CDR3 runs to 14 residues. V shed 6 bases and J shed 0 bases, with 13 bases lying between them. As DNA, the CDR3 is TGTGCCAGCATACGAGGGCACAGCTCCTACGAGCAGTACTTC. Translation: CASIRGHSSYEQYF.

The gene calls are TRBV7-2 and TRBJ2-1, with TRBD2 identical over 8 bases. The junction had 14 bases not matched to a gene; V was cut back by 6 bases and J by 7 bases. Germline V gives CDR1 SGHTA, CDR2 FQGNSA. This CDR3 has 16 residues. CDR3 sequence: CASRIDGRGGRNEQFF. The CDR3 DNA follows: TGTGCCAGCAGAATAGACGGACGGGGGGGTCGGAATGAGCAGTTCTTC.

J is TRBJ2-5 and V is TRBV3-1 (or the pseudogene TRBV3-2); 8 nucleotides align to TRBD1. The CDR3 runs 16 residues. Trimming removed 5 bases from V and 3 bases from J; junction bases left unmatched: 11. The germline gives CDR1 LGHDT, CDR2 YNNKEL (reference sequence). The CDR3 reads CASSARTGLIKETQYF. CDR3 DNA: TGTGCCAGCAGCGCGAGGACAGGGTTAATTAAAGAGACCCAGTACTTC.

The chain has TRBV10-3 and TRBJ2-7; 8 bases agree with TRBD2. This CDR3 region has 16 residues. The ends lost 0 bases at V and 0 bases at J; junction bases unmatched: 4. CDR1 and CDR2 from the germline V gene are ENHRY and SYGVKD. The DNA of the CDR3 is TGTGCCATCAGTGAGTCGGCGAGCGGGGGCTCCTACGAGCAGTACTTC. Translated, it gives CAISESASGGSYEQYF.

The chain couples TRBV15 to TRBJ2-7; 8 nucleotides align to TRBD1. CDR1 LNHNV and CDR2 YYDKDF come from the germline V gene (reference sequence). The CDR3 runs to 15 residues. V trimming: 1 base; J trimming: 7 bases; junction bases outside the gene matches: 9. The CDR3 DNA follows: TGTGCCACCAGCAGAGCGGACAGGGCCATATGGGAGCAGTACTTC. Residues: CATSRADRAIWEQYF.

This clone was counted a single time. The rearrangement joins TRBV5-6 to TRBJ1-6; the D gene is possibly TRBD1 (5 bases). Per germline, CDR1 SGHDT and CDR2 YYEEEE. The CDR3 has 13 amino acids. V lost 4 bases to trimming and J lost 10 bases, with 12 bases between them. The CDR3 bases are TGTGCCAGCAGCCTGTCAGGGAACTCACCCCTCCACTTT. Translating it yields CASSLSGNSPLHF.

V and J are TRBV16 and TRBJ1-2, with TRBD1 matching over 7 bases. The junction had 2 bases not matched to a gene; V was cut back by 0 bases and J by 7 bases. Germline CDR1 is KGHSY and CDR2 is FQNENV. There are 13 residues in the CDR3. The CDR3: CASSQSDRFGYTF. CDR3 nucleotides: TGTGCCAGCAGCCAATCGGACAGGTTTGGCTACACCTTC.

This clone rates as medium-sized (0.01 to 0.1%). V and J are TRBV9 and TRBJ1-5; D is unclear. CDR1 and CDR2 from the germline V gene are SGDLS and YYNGEE. Trimming shortened V by 3 bases and J by 3 bases, and 7 bases separated the two germline ends. CDR3 length: 13 residues. CDR3 region: CASSDGVNQPQHF. As DNA, the CDR3 is TGTGCCAGCAGCGACGGGGTCAATCAGCCCCAGCATTTT.

V usage is TRBV4-1 and J usage is TRBJ1-6; D remains ambiguous. Trimming took 4 bases from V and 15 from J, leaving 16 bases between them. The length of the CDR3 is 13 residues. The germline CDR1 and CDR2 sequences are MGHRA and YSYEKL. The CDR3 region has the DNA TGCGCCAGCAGCCCTAACTTCGGGTCCATCCTCCACTTT. It encodes CASSPNFGSILHF.